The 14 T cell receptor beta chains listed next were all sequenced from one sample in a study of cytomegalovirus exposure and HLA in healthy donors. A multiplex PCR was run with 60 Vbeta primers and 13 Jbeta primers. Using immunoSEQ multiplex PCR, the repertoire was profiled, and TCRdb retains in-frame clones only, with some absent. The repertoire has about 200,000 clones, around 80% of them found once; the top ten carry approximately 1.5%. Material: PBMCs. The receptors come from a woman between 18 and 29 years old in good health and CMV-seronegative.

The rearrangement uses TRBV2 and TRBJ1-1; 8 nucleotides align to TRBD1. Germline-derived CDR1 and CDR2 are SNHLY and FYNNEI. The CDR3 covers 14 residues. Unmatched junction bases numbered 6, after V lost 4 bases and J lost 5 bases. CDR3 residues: CASSAGQVTTEAFF. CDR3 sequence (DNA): TGTGCCAGCAGTGCGGGACAGGTCACGACTGAAGCTTTCTTT.

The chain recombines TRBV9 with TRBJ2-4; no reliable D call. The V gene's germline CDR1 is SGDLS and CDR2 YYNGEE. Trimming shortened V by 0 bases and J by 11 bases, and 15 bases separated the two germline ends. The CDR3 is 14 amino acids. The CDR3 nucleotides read TGTGCCAGCAGCGTAGAGGTGGGCAATTACCTTCAGTACTTC. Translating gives CASSVEVGNYLQYF. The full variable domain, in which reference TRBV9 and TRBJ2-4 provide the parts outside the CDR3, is DSGVTQTPKHLITATGQRVTLRCSPRSGDLSVYWYQQSLDQGLQFLIQYYNGEERAKGNILERFSAQQFPDLHSELNLSSLELGDSALYFCASSVEVGNYLQYFGAGTRLSVL.

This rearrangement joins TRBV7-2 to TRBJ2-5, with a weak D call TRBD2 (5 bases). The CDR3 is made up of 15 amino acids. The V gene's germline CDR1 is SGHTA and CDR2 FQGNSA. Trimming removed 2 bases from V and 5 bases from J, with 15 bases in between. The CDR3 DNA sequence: TGTGCCAGCAGCTTATTTGCCACCACGGGGGAGACCCAGTACTTC. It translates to CASSLFATTGETQYF.

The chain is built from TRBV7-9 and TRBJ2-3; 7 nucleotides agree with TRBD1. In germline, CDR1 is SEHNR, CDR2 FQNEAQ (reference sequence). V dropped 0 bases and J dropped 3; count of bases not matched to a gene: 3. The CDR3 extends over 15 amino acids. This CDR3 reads CASSLATGKTDTQYF. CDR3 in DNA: TGTGCCAGCAGCTTAGCGACAGGGAAGACAGATACGCAGTATTTT.

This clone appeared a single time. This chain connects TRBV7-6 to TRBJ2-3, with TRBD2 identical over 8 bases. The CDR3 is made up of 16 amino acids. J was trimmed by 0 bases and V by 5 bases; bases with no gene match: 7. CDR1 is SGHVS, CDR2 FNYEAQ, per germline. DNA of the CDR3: TGTGCCAGCAGCGCCGGGACTAGAACTAGCACAGATACGCAGTATTTT. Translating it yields CASSAGTRTSTDTQYF.

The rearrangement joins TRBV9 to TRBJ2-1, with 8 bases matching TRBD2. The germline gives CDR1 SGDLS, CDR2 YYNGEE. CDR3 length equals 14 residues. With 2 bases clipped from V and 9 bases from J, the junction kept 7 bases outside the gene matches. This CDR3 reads CASSVSTSVGEQFF. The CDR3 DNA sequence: TGTGCCAGCAGCGTTTCGACTAGCGTCGGTGAGCAGTTCTTC.

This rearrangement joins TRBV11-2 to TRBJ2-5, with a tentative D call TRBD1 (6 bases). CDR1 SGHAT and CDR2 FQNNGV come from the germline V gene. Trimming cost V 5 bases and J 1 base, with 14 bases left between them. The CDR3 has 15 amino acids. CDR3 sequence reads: CASSRETGPQETQYF. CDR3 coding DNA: TGTGCCAGCAGCCGAGAGACAGGACCCCAAGAGACCCAGTACTTC.

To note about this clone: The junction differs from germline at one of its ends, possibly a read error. CDR3 nucleotides: TGTGCCAGCAGTTTATCCCAGGGAGGGGTGGACTTC. Protein: CASSLSQGGVDF. V is TRBV28 and J is TRBJ2-7, with 7 positions matching TRBD2. The CDR3 sequence is 12 residues long. Germline V gene sequence: CDR1 MDHEN, CDR2 SYDVKM.

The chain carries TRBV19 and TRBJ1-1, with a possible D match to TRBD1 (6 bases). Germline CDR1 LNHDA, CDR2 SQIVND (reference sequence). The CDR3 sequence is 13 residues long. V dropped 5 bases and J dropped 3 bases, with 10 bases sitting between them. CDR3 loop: CASSSDRDTEAFF. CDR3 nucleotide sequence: TGTGCCAGTAGTTCGGACAGAGACACTGAAGCTTTCTTT.

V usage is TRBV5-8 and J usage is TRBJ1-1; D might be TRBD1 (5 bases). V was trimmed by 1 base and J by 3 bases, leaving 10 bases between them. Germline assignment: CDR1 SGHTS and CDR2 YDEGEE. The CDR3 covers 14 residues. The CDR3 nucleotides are TGTGCCAGCAGCTTGCAGCAGGGCTACACTGAAGCTTTCTTT. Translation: CASSLQQGYTEAFF.

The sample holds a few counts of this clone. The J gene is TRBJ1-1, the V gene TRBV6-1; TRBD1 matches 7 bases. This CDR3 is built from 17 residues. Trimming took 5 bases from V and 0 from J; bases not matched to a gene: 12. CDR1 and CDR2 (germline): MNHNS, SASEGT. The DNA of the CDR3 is TGTGCCAGCAGTCAAGAGAGGGCGACAGGGATGAACACTGAAGCTTTCTTT. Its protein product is CASSQERATGMNTEAFF.

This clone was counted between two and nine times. CDR3 DNA: TGTGCCAGCAGCTTAGGTACGAAAGCCGTCCGCGAGCAGTACTTC. Translation gives CASSLGTKAVREQYF. This chain joins TRBV7-2 and TRBJ2-7; D unclear. Trimming cost V 1 base and J 6 bases, with 16 bases left between them. The CDR3 contains 15 residues. Looked up from germline, CDR1 is SGHTA and CDR2 is FQGNSA.

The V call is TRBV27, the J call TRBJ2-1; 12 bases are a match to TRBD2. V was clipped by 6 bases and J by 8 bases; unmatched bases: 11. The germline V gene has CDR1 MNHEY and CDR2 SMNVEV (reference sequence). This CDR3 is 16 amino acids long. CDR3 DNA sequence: TGTGCCAGCAGCGAACGACTAGCGGGAGAGGTCTATGAGCAGTTCTTC. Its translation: CASSERLAGEVYEQFF.

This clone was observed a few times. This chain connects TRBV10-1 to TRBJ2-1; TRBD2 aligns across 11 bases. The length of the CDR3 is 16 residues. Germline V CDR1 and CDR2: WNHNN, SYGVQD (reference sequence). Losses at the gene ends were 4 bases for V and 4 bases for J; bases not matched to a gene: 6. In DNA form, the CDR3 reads TGCGCCAGCAGTGTCACCGGGACTAGCGGTTACAATGAGCAGTTCTTC. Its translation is CASSVTGTSGYNEQFF.